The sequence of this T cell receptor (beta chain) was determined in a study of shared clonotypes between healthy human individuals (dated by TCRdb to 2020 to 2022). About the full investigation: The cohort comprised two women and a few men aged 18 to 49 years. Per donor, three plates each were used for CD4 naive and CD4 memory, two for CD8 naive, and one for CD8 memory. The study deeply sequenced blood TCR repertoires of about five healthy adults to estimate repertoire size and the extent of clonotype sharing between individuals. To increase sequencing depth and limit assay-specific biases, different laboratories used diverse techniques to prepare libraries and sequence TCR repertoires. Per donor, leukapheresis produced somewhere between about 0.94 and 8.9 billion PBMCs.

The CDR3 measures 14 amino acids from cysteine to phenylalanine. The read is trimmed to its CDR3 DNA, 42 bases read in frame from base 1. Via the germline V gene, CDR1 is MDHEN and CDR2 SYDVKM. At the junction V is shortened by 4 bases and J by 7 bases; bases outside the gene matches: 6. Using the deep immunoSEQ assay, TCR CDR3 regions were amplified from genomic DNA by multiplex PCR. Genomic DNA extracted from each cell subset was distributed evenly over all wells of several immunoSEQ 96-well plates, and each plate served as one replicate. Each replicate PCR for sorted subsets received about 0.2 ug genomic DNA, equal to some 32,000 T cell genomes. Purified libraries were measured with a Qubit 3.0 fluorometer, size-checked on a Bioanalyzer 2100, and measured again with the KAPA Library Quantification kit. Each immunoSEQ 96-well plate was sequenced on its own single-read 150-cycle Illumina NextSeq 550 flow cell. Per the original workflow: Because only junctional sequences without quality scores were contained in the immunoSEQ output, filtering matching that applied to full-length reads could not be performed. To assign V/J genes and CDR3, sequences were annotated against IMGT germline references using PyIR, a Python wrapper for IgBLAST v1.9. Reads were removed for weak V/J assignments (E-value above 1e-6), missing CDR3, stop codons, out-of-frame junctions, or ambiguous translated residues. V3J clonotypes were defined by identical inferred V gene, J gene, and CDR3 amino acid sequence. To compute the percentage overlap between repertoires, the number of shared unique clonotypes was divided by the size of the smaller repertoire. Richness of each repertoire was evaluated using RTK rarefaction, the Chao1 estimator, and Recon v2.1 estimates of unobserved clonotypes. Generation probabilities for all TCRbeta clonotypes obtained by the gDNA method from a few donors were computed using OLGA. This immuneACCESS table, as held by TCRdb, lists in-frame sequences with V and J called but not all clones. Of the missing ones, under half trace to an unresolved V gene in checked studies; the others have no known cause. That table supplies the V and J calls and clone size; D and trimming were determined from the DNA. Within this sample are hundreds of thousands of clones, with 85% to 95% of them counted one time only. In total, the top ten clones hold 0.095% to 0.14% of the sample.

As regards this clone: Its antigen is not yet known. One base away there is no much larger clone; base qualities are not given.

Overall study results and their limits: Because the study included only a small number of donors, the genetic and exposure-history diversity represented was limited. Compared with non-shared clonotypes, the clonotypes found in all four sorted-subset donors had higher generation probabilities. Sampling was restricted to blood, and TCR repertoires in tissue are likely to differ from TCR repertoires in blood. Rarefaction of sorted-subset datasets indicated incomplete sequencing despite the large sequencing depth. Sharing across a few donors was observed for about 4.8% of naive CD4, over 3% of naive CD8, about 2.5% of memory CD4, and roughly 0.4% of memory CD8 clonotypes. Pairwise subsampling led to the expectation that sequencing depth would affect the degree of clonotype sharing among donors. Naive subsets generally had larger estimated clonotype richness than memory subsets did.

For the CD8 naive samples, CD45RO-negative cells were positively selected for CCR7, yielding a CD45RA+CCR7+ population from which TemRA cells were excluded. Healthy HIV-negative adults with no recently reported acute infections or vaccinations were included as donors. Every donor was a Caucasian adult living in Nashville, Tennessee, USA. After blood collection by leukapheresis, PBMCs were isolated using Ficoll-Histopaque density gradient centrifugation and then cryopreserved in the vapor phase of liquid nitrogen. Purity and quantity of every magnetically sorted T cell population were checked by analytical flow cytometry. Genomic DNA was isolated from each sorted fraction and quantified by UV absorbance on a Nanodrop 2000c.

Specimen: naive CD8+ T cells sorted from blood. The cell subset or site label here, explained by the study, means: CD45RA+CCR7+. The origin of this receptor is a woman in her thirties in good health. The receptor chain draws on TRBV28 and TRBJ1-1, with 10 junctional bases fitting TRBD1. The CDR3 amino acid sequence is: CASSSWTGGIEAFF. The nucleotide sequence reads TGTGCCAGCAGTTCTTGGACAGGGGGGATTGAAGCTTTCTTT.